Described below is a single T cell receptor beta chain sequence and its context. The specificity of this receptor is unknown. No quality values exist for individual bases; no much larger clone is one base distant. This entry belongs to a study of OX40 agonist ivuxolimab in advanced cancers. Some background on the complete study: Ivuxolimab, which targeted the costimulatory receptor OX40 (CD134), was an agonistic, fully human IgG2 monoclonal antibody. The paper describes the monotherapy dose-escalation part (N ≈ 52 patients) of the phase I trial of ivuxolimab. Patients were allowed to have had prior anti-PD-1, anti-PD-L1 or anti-CTLA-4 therapy, and roughly two fifths of the dose-escalation patients had been treated with checkpoint inhibitors. Of the roughly 52 patients in dose escalation, about 20 had hepatocellular carcinoma, some 15 had melanoma, 9 had renal cell carcinoma and 9 had head and neck cancer. In the dose-escalation cohort, 82.7% of patients were male, and the mean age was around 60 years, with a range of about 23 to 85. Intravenous ivuxolimab was administered to patients every 2 weeks at six dose levels: 0.01, 0.1, 0.3, 1.5, 3 and 10 mg/kg. Three dose-escalation patients achieved partial responses, one with hepatocellular carcinoma and two with cutaneous melanoma. The purpose of peripheral TCRbeta sequencing was to test whether ivuxolimab changed TCR sequence diversity and led to clonal T-cell expansion.

Patients with autoimmune disease history or receiving systemic immunosuppression were excluded from the trial. In every dose cohort, peripheral blood was drawn for TCR sequencing at baseline, cycle 4 day 1, and cycle 7 day 1. Samples were obtained from an open-label, multicenter, first-in-human phase I dose-escalation trial of ivuxolimab. Adults with locally advanced or metastatic melanoma, renal cell carcinoma, hepatocellular carcinoma or head and neck squamous cell carcinoma were enrolled in the trial. Before TCR sequencing, CD4+ and CD8+ T cells were separately sorted from peripheral blood. For sequencing of the TCRbeta CDR3 region, genomic DNA was extracted from the sorted cells. The immunoSEQ Assay was used for sequencing of TCRbeta CDR3 regions. What TCRdb holds here is the immuneACCESS table cut down to in-frame rearrangements. Part of the clones is not present; checked against another copy, under half of the missing clones reflect an unresolved V gene, and the others are unexplained. Within this sample are about 20,000 clones, with 80% to 95% of them counted one time only. Jointly, the top ten make up around 60% of the sample.

For CDR1 and CDR2, the germline V gene (reference sequence) lists MNHNY and SVGAGI. V is cut by 6 bases and J by 0 bases, and the space between the germline ends is 10 bases. Including the terminal cysteine and phenylalanine, the CDR3 comprises 14 residues. Only CDR3 DNA remains: 42 bases, in frame from the first base. The full study reports these points: In the 0.1-3.0 mg/kg groups, partial responders had among the lowest normalized peripheral clonal expansion, particularly in CD8+ T cells. The antigen specificity of the peripheral T cells that underwent clonal expansion was not determined. Low levels of normalized T-cell clonal expansion were also shown by some nonresponding patients. At doses of 0.1 to 3.0 mg/kg, clonal expansion of both CD4+ and CD8+ blood T cells was observed from baseline to week 6. After ivuxolimab, expanded clones were on average more numerous among CD8+ T cells than among CD4+ T cells.

This receptor was obtained from an adult with an advanced solid tumor such as melanoma, head and neck, liver or kidney cancer. Recombination connected TRBV6-6 to TRBJ2-3, with no reliable assignment of the D segment. This specimen was CD4+ or CD8+ T cells sorted from blood, taken in a trial of the OX40 agonist ivuxolimab. The CDR3 region: CASRRLLSTDTQYF. The sequenced DNA is TGTGCCAGCAGGCGACTCCTTAGCACAGATACGCAGTATTTT.